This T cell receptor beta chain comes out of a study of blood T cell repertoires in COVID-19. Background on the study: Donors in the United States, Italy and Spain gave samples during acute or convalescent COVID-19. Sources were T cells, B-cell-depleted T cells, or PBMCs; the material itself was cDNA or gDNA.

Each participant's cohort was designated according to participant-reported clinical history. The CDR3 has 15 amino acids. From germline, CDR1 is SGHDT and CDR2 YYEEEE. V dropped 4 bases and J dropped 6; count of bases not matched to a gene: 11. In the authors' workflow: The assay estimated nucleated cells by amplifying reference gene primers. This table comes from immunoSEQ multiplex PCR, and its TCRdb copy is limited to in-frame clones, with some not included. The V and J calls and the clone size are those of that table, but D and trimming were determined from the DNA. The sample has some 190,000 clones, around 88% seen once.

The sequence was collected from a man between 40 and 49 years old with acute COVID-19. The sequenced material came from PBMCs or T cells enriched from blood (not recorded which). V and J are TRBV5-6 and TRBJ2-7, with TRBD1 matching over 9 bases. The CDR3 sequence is CASSKGDRDKSEQYF. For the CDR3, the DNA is TGTGCCAGCAGCAAGGGGGACAGGGATAAATCCGAGCAGTACTTC.